This TCR beta chain was profiled in a study of T cell responses to AZD1222 COVID-19 vaccine. Germline-derived CDR1 and CDR2 are SGHTA and FQGTGA. The CDR3 covers 15 residues. J lost 9 bases, V lost 2 bases, and 4 bases had no gene match. Overall study findings and caveats: In the spike-specific TCR repertoire, nearly half reportedly target unmutated variant regions.

As regards this clone: The antigen is unknown.

Here immunoSEQ multiplex PCR was the method, and the copy in TCRdb shows in-frame clones only, minus some. The sample yields around 100,000 clones, over 75% seen once. The sample consisted of peripheral blood, taken on day 0 of AZD1222 vaccination. This receptor was taken from an adult in good health. The chain links TRBV7-3 to TRBJ1-6, with TRBD1 identical over 10 bases. The CDR3: CASSLWGQGSSPLHF. The CDR3 DNA is TGTGCCAGCAGCTTATGGGGACAGGGGTCTTCACCCCTCCACTTT.